Listed below are T cell receptor beta chains from one sample, sequenced in a study of blood T cell repertoires in COVID-19. Data came from immunoSEQ multiplex PCR; TCRdb stores just in-frame clones and leaves some out. The sample has around 140,000 clones, 88% seen once; the top ten hold more than 2%. The sample taken for sequencing was peripheral blood. These receptors came from a man in his 70s with active COVID-19. Each CDR3 is given with its conserved first and last residue. A D gene is named only where the DNA matches it firmly. Clone size is given for some rows only: seen once, a few or many times, or a class if the clone is expanded.

- | TRBJ1-5 | TRBV6-1 | - | TGTGCCAGCAGTGAGCGGTCGGGAACCAGCAATCAGCCCCAGCATTTT | CASSERSGTSNQPQHF
TRBD2 | TRBJ2-7 | TRBV6-1 | few | TGTGCCAGCAGTGATAGCGGGCGGGTCGAGCAGTACTTC | CASSDSGRVEQYF
- | TRBJ2-7 | TRBV18 | once | TGTGCCAGCTCACCTCAGGGGAGATCCTACGAGCAGTACTTC | CASSPQGRSYEQYF
- | TRBJ1-1 | TRBV18 | - | TGTGCCAGCTCACCCCGGGAGGTGGGCTCCCCCACTGAAGCTTTCTTT | CASSPREVGSPTEAFF
- | TRBJ1-6 | TRBV28 | once | TGTGCCAGCAATCTCGGGGGAAGCAGCTCACCCCTCCACTTT | CASNLGGSSSPLHF
- | TRBJ2-2 | TRBV3-1/TRBV3-2 | once | TGTGCCAGCAGCCAAATGTTGGGGGCATACACCGGGGAGCTGTTTTTT | CASSQMLGAYTGELFF
TRBD1 | TRBJ2-5 | TRBV6-5 | once | TGTGCCAGCAGTTACTCCGGGACAGCTTACCAAGAGACCCAGTACTTC | CASSYSGTAYQETQYF
- | TRBJ1-2 | TRBV7-9 | many | TGTGCCAGCAGCTTAGCTCGGCAGGGGATGGGTGGCTACACCTTC | CASSLARQGMGGYTF
TRBD1 | TRBJ1-1 | TRBV27 | - | TGTGCCAGCAGTTGGTCTGGGACAGCTAACACTGAAGCTTTCTTT | CASSWSGTANTEAFF
- | TRBJ2-1 | TRBV18 | - | TGTGCCAGCTCACCACCAATAGACTCCTACAATGAGCAGTTCTTC | CASSPPIDSYNEQFF
- | TRBJ2-5 | TRBV6-2/TRBV6-3 | - | TGTGCCAGCAGTAGGTCAGGGGGGACGGAGACCCAGTACTTC | CASSRSGGTETQYF
- | TRBJ2-2 | TRBV5-1 | - | TGCGCCAGCAGCTTGACGGGGGCGAACACCGGGGAGCTGTTTTTT | CASSLTGANTGELFF
TRBD2 | TRBJ2-3 | TRBV9 | once | TGTGCCAGCAGCGTAGGACTAGCGGGAATCACAGATACGCAGTATTTT | CASSVGLAGITDTQYF
- | TRBJ2-7 | TRBV12-3/TRBV12-4 | - | TGTGCCAGCAGTTTAACCGGGAGCATCGAGCAGTACTTC | CASSLTGSIEQYF
- | TRBJ2-1 | TRBV7-2 | - | TGTGCCAGCAGCTCCCGGGAGAGATACAATGAGCAGTTCTTC | CASSSRERYNEQFF
TRBD2 | TRBJ2-7 | TRBV28 | - | TGTGCCAGCAGCCGTACTAGCGGCAACTACGAGCAGTACTTC | CASSRTSGNYEQYF
- | TRBJ1-1 | TRBV7-9 | - | TGTGCCAGCACCCGGACAGCCGAAGCTTTCTTT | CASTRTAEAFF
TRBD2 | TRBJ2-4 | TRBV9 | - | TGTGCCAGCAGCGCTCGGGGGGGCGAAAACATTCAGTACTTC | CASSARGGENIQYF
TRBD2 | TRBJ2-7 | TRBV7-9 | - | TGTGCCAGCAGCTTAGTGGGTAGCGGGAGGCCCGAGCAGTACTTC | CASSLVGSGRPEQYF
TRBD2 | TRBJ2-2 | TRBV5-1 | once | TGCGCCAGCTTTTCAGGGACTAGCGCTACCGGGGAGCTGTTTTTT | CASFSGTSATGELFF
- | TRBJ1-3 | TRBV4-3 | - | TGCGCCAGCAGCCCAGACGGGACAAGTAGCTCTGGAAACACCATATATTTT | CASSPDGTSSSGNTIYF
- | TRBJ2-6 | TRBV19 | once | TGTGCCAGTAGCCCCGCCACCAGTCCCCTTTCTGGGGCCAACGTCCTGACTTTC | CASSPATSPLSGANVLTF
TRBD1 | TRBJ2-7 | TRBV6-2/TRBV6-3 | - | TGTGCCAGCAGCCCCGGGACAGGGTATATCTACGAGCAGTACTTC | CASSPGTGYIYEQYF
- | TRBJ1-1 | TRBV10-2 | - | TGCGCCAGCAGTGATCCGGCCGCCGGGACTGAAGCTTTCTTT | CASSDPAAGTEAFF
- | TRBJ2-1 | TRBV6-5 | - | TGTGCCAGCAGGACTCCTTCCTACAATGAGCAGTTCTTC | CASRTPSYNEQFF
TRBD2 | TRBJ2-2 | TRBV18 | - | TGTGCCAGCTCACCCGGGACTAGCCACACCGGGGAGCTGTTTTTT | CASSPGTSHTGELFF
TRBD1 | TRBJ1-2 | TRBV6-5 | - | TGTGCCAGCAGGGGGACAGGAGGGTATGGCTACACCTTC | CASRGTGGYGYTF
- | TRBJ1-1 | TRBV4-3 | - | TGCGCCAGCAGCCGAGTAATTAACACTGAAGCTTTCTTT | CASSRVINTEAFF
- | TRBJ2-5 | TRBV21-1 | - | TGTGCCAGCAGCAATTCGGGACAGCAAGAGACCCAGTACTTC | CASSNSGQQETQYF
- | TRBJ1-4 | TRBV28 | - | TGTGCCAGCAGTTCTTCAGGTCCGTCTAATGAAAAACTGTTTTTT | CASSSSGPSNEKLFF
TRBD1 | TRBJ1-1 | TRBV4-3 | - | TGCGCCAGCAGCCAAGAGGGACAGGGGGACACTGAAGCTTTCTTT | CASSQEGQGDTEAFF
- | TRBJ2-7 | TRBV12-5 | - | TGTGCTAGTGGTTTGGTATCGGGCAGGGGTGAGTACGAGCAGTACTTC | CASGLVSGRGEYEQYF
- | TRBJ1-4 | TRBV11-2 | - | TGTGCCAGCAGCTTATTAGGGGGATTTAATGAAAAACTGTTTTTT | CASSLLGGFNEKLFF
- | TRBJ1-5 | TRBV2 | - | TGTGCCAGCCAGGACAGAAACAATCAGCCCCAGCATTTT | CASQDRNNQPQHF
TRBD2 | TRBJ2-6 | TRBV4-3 | - | TGCGCCAGCAGCCAAGGTCAAGGGACTAGCGGGAAAGGAACTGGGGCCAACGTCCTGACTTTC | CASSQGQGTSGKGTGANVLTF
- | TRBJ1-6 | TRBV15 | once | TGTGCCACCAGCAGAGATCCGAGTTCACCCCTCCACTTT | CATSRDPSSPLHF
TRBD2 | TRBJ2-3 | TRBV7-9 | - | TGTGCCAGCAGCTTATCAGCGGGAGTGTCAGATACGCAGTATTTT | CASSLSAGVSDTQYF
TRBD1 | TRBJ1-4 | TRBV13 | - | TGTGCCAGCAGCAGGGACAGGGGAAATGAAAAACTGTTTTTT | CASSRDRGNEKLFF
- | TRBJ2-7 | TRBV7-9 | few | TGTGCCAGCAGCCCGGCGGGGAGCCTTTCCTACGAGCAGTACTTC | CASSPAGSLSYEQYF
- | TRBJ1-5 | TRBV5-1 | - | TGCGCCAGCAGCTCGACAGGCCGGGTGAGCAATCAGCCCCAGCATTTT | CASSSTGRVSNQPQHF
TRBD1 | TRBJ1-4 | TRBV29-1 | - | TGCAGCGGGCTGACAGGGGGTAATGAAAAACTGTTTTTT | CSGLTGGNEKLFF
- | TRBJ1-1 | TRBV7-6 | - | TGTGCCAGCCGATACAGGGAGAACACTGAAGCTTTCTTT | CASRYRENTEAFF
TRBD2 | TRBJ2-2 | TRBV28 | - | TGTGCCAGCAGCCGAAAGATGACTAGCGTTACCGGGGAGCTGTTTTTT | CASSRKMTSVTGELFF
- | TRBJ2-7 | TRBV11-2 | - | TGTGCCAGCAGCTTCGGGAACTCCTACGAGCAGTACTTC | CASSFGNSYEQYF
TRBD1 | TRBJ2-7 | TRBV7-2 | - | TGTGCCAGCAGCCCGGGACAGGGGGTCCCCTACGAGCAGTACTTC | CASSPGQGVPYEQYF
TRBD1 | TRBJ2-2 | TRBV7-3 | - | TGTGCCAGCAGCCTCCTGGACAGGGGTGGCACCGGGGAGCTGTTTTTT | CASSLLDRGGTGELFF
- | TRBJ1-3 | TRBV18 | - | TGTGCCAGCTCACCATACGCGCAGGACTCTGGAAACACCATATATTTT | CASSPYAQDSGNTIYF
TRBD1 | TRBJ1-1 | TRBV30 | - | TGTGCCCTCTCCGGGACAGTTAACACTGAAGCTTTCTTT | CALSGTVNTEAFF